The 26 T cell receptor beta chains reported below all come from one sample, sequenced in a study of regulatory T cells in long-lasting Graves disease. Documented time point: persistent/refractory GD, antithyroid drugs over 5 years with positive TRAb. With RNA extracted from PBMCs as input, the TCR library was made. Library construction for TCR beta used iRepertoire HTBI primers and Arm-PCR of CDR3 regions. TCRdb fed the multiplex PCR reads into MiXCR, producing one record per CDR3 protein. Here the sample spans about 470,000 distinct CDR3 sequences, around a fifth being singletons. Here the sequenced sample was peripheral blood mononuclear cells (PBMCs), taken when the disease was refractory, from a patient treated with antithyroid drugs. Source of these receptors: a female donor with Graves disease.

The CDR3 DNA reads TGTGCCAGTATCGCAGGACCTTGGGGAAACACCATATATTTT. Translating it yields CASIAGPWGNTIYF. The J gene is TRBJ1-3, the V gene TRBV19, with D unresolved. V lost 7 bases to trimming and J lost 4 bases, with 14 bases between them. CDR1 is LNHDA and CDR2 is SQIVND in the germline V gene (reference sequence). The CDR3 covers 14 residues. Supplemented by reference TRBV19 and TRBJ1-3, the full variable domain reads DGGITQSPKYLFRKEGQNVTLSCEQNLNHDAMYWYRQDPGQGLRLIYYSQIVNDFQKGDIAEGYSVSREKKESFPLTVTSAQKNPTAFYLCASIAGPWGNTIYFGEGSWLTVV.

The genes are TRBV28 and TRBJ2-1, with D unclear. V was trimmed by 6 bases and J by 0 bases, leaving 9 bases between them. This CDR3 comprises 14 residues. The germline gives CDR1 MDHEN, CDR2 SYDVKM. The CDR3 sequence is CASSVTPSYNEQFF. The CDR3 DNA follows: TGTGCCAGCAGCGTTACGCCCTCCTACAATGAGCAGTTCTTC.

This clonotype was observed a handful of times. The chain has TRBV12-3 or TRBV12-4 and TRBJ1-2, with 9 bases identical to TRBD1. This CDR3 is built from 13 residues. The J segment lost 8 bases and the V segment lost 5 bases, leaving 6 bases of the junction unmatched. The chain's CDR3 is CASSLQGARGYTF. The CDR3 coding sequence is TGTGCCAGCAGTCTACAGGGGGCTAGAGGCTACACCTTC.

This clonotype was detected a few times. This chain joins TRBV7-3 and TRBJ2-7; D could derive from TRBD1 or TRBD2 (6 bases each). CDR1 SGHTA and CDR2 FQGTGA come from the germline V gene. V was trimmed by 2 bases and J by 0 bases, leaving 11 bases between them. CDR3 size: 15 residues. CDR3 bases: TGTGCCAGCAGCTTAGTTCCGGGGGCCTCCTACGAGCAGTACTTC. This gives the protein CASSLVPGASYEQYF.

The chain links TRBV5-1 to TRBJ1-4, with a tentative D call TRBD1 (5 bases). Trimming removed 0 bases at V and 0 bases at J, with 12 bases between. Germline V gene sequence: CDR1 SGHRS, CDR2 YFSETQ. The CDR3 totals 17 residues. Written as DNA, the CDR3 is TGCGCCAGCAGCTTGGTCCCCCAGGGCGCAACTAATGAAAAACTGTTTTTT. This codes for CASSLVPQGATNEKLFF.

To note about this clonotype: Possible read error: a much larger clone is one base away. This CDR3 reads CASGQRAWETQYF. As DNA, the CDR3 is TGTGCCAGCGGCCAACGCGCATGGGAGACCCAGTACTTC. The chain employs TRBV14 and TRBJ2-5; D remains ambiguous. This CDR3 comprises 13 residues. CDR1 SGHDN and CDR2 FVKESK come from the germline V gene.

This clonotype was observed at least ten times. The chain carries TRBV28 and TRBJ1-1; D gene unclear. CDR1 is MDHEN, CDR2 SYDVKM, per germline. The CDR3 covers 14 residues. The V end was cut by 4 bases, the J end by 2 bases, with 11 bases between. CDR3 residues: CASSSYSGNTEAFF. The CDR3 DNA reads TGTGCCAGCAGTTCGTATAGCGGCAACACTGAAGCTTTCTTT.

The table lists this clonotype with a few counts. This chain uses TRBV4-1 with TRBJ1-1; 7 bases fit TRBD1. Germline V gene lookup returns CDR1 MGHRA and CDR2 YSYEKL. V dropped 2 bases and J dropped 1; count of bases not matched to a gene: 16. CDR3 length: 19 amino acids. Here the CDR3 reads CASSQRGLRDGPGNTEAFF. Here the CDR3 DNA reads TGCGCCAGCAGCCAAAGGGGGCTTAGGGACGGCCCTGGGAACACTGAAGCTTTCTTT.

This clonotype was counted ten times or more. V and J are TRBV28 and TRBJ1-5, with D perhaps TRBD1 (6 bases). There are 14 residues in the CDR3. Per germline, CDR1 MDHEN and CDR2 SYDVKM. The V end was cut by 6 bases, the J end by 6 bases, with 15 bases between. The CDR3 bases are TGTGCCAGCAGGACAACACAGGGCACTCAGCCCCAGCATTTT. As protein: CASRTTQGTQPQHF.

V and J are TRBV19 and TRBJ2-7; D remains ambiguous. Trimming removed 0 bases from V and 3 bases from J, with 9 bases in between. Germline V CDR1 and CDR2: LNHDA, SQIVND (reference sequence). CDR3 size: 14 residues. The DNA of the CDR3 is TGTGCCAGTAGTATAGATACGGAATTCTACGAGCAGTACTTC. Its translation: CASSIDTEFYEQYF.

This clonotype was seen many times. The CDR3 region has the DNA TGTGCCAGCACCCCGGGGGTTTTAGATCAGCCCCAGCATTTT. Translating gives CASTPGVLDQPQHF. This rearrangement joins TRBV12-3 or TRBV12-4 to TRBJ1-5; D may be TRBD1 (5 bases). Trimming removed 7 bases from V and 5 bases from J, with 15 bases in between. This CDR3 contains 14 residues.

DNA of the CDR3: TGTGCCAGCCGGGCCCCCGACTTCGACGAGCAGTACTTC. This translates into CASRAPDFDEQYF. This chain connects TRBV19 to TRBJ2-7, with D hard to call. Germline loops: CDR1 LNHDA, CDR2 SQIVND (reference sequence). The CDR3 runs 13 residues. The germline V and J ends were trimmed by 9 bases and 5 bases, with 17 bases remaining between them.

This chain connects TRBV6-1 to TRBJ1-2, with 7 bases lining up with TRBD1. Germline V CDR1 and CDR2: MNHNS, SASEGT. The CDR3 contains 13 residues. Trimming cost V 6 bases and J 6 bases; bases outside gene matches: 7. The CDR3 region has the DNA TGTGCCAGCAGATCACAGGGGAGAGATGGCTACACCTTC. This encodes CASRSQGRDGYTF.

The sample holds many counts of this clonotype. V usage is TRBV2 and J usage is TRBJ1-2, with no clear D. V was trimmed by 7 bases and J by 6 bases, leaving 24 bases between them. The CDR3 is 16 amino acids. The germline V gene encodes CDR1 SNHLY and CDR2 FYNNEI. CDR3 DNA sequence: TGTGCCAGCACCGAATGGGCATACAGCGGGCTGGATGGCTACACCTTC. Protein sequence: CASTEWAYSGLDGYTF.

This clonotype has just one count. V is TRBV3-1 and J is TRBJ1-1; TRBD1 aligns across 11 bases. Germline V gene sequence: CDR1 LGHDT, CDR2 YNNKEL (reference sequence). V lost 2 bases and J lost 2; bases outside the gene matches: 7. The CDR3 spans 17 residues. The CDR3 protein is CASSQSRDRGDNTEAFF. The DNA of the CDR3 is TGTGCCAGCAGCCAATCCCGGGACAGGGGGGATAACACTGAAGCTTTCTTT.

This clonotype turned up a few times. This chain connects TRBV4-1 to TRBJ1-2, with D possibly matching TRBD1 (5 bases). V lost 5 bases, J lost 5 bases, and 18 bases lay in between. CDR1 and CDR2 from the germline V gene are MGHRA and YSYEKL. The CDR3 covers 15 residues. CDR3 loop: CASSSPIEGMYGYTF. As DNA, the CDR3 is TGCGCCAGCAGCTCCCCGATTGAGGGGATGTATGGCTACACCTTC.

About this clonotype: The junction departs from germline at one end; a sequencing error may be responsible. The chain carries TRBV19 and TRBJ2-2; 9 bases align to TRBD1. CDR3 length equals 15 residues. The germline CDR1 and CDR2 sequences are LNHDA and SQIVND (reference sequence). CDR3 sequence: CASSQQGAGTGELVF. CDR3 DNA sequence: TGTGCCAGTAGTCAACAGGGGGCGGGTACCGGGGAGCTGGTTTTT.

In this sample, this clonotype turned up many times. The chain couples TRBV19 to TRBJ1-4, with a possible D match to TRBD1 (6 bases). With 4 bases removed from V and 5 bases from J, the gap between germline ends came to 11 bases. This CDR3 region has 14 residues. The germline V gene encodes CDR1 LNHDA and CDR2 SQIVND (reference sequence). The CDR3 reads CASSTRQENEKLFF. As DNA, the CDR3 is TGTGCCAGTAGTACTCGACAGGAAAATGAAAAACTGTTTTTT.

This sequence joins TRBV29-1 and TRBJ2-7; TRBD1 agrees at 12 bases. From germline, CDR1 is SQVTM and CDR2 ANQGSEA. The CDR3 extends over 16 amino acids. V gave up 0 bases and J gave up 5 bases; unmatched junction bases: 8. The CDR3: CSVEDVGDRGQDEQYF. The CDR3 bases are TGCAGCGTTGAAGATGTGGGGGACAGGGGGCAGGACGAGCAGTACTTC.

This clonotype was picked up a small number of times. The chain employs TRBV5-1 and TRBJ1-2; D is unclear. Germline lookup yields CDR1 SGHRS and CDR2 YFSETQ. Trimming took 0 bases from V and 8 from J, leaving 8 bases between them. The length of the CDR3 is 12 residues. This chain's CDR3 is CASSLEGSGYTF. The CDR3 DNA reads TGCGCCAGCAGCTTGGAAGGGAGCGGCTACACCTTC.

This clonotype was detected many times. The chain employs TRBV11-1 and TRBJ1-6; D is undetermined. The CDR3 consists of 14 residues. CDR1 SGHAT and CDR2 FQDESV come from the germline V gene (reference sequence). The V gene lost 5 bases and the J gene lost 8 bases, with 13 bases spanning the gap. Written as DNA, the CDR3 is TGTGCCAGCAGCCCGGACGGAAGTTATTCACCCCTCCACTTT. This codes for CASSPDGSYSPLHF.

The chain employs TRBV6-1 and TRBJ2-5, with 7 bases lining up with TRBD2. The germline V gene has CDR1 MNHNS and CDR2 SASEGT. This CDR3 comprises 14 residues. The J segment lost 4 bases and the V segment lost 6 bases, leaving 8 bases of the junction unmatched. The CDR3 sequence is CASSPRGDGETQYF. As DNA, the CDR3 is TGTGCCAGCAGCCCCCGGGGGGACGGAGAGACCCAGTACTTC.

V is TRBV7-9 and J is TRBJ2-7, with D perhaps matching TRBD1 (6 bases). CDR1 and CDR2 (germline): SEHNR, FQNEAQ (reference sequence). Trimming took 9 bases from V and 3 from J, leaving 12 bases between them. The CDR3 covers 12 residues. This chain's CDR3 is CASATGSYEQYF. The CDR3 coding sequence is TGTGCCAGTGCGACAGGTAGCTACGAGCAGTACTTC. The full variable domain, in which reference TRBV7-9 and TRBJ2-7 provide the parts outside the CDR3, is DTGVSQNPRHKITKRGQNVTFRCDPISEHNRLYWYRQTLGQGPEFLTYFQNEAQLEKSRLLSDRFSAERPKGSFSTLEIQRTEQGDSAMYLCASATGSYEQYFGPGTRLTVT.

The J gene is TRBJ2-1, the V gene TRBV13; TRBD1 might be the D (5 bases). This CDR3 contains 11 residues. Per germline, CDR1 PRHDT and CDR2 FYEKMQ (reference sequence). Trimming removed 2 bases from V and 10 bases from J, with 6 bases in between. The CDR3 reads CASSLSGEQFF. The CDR3 bases are TGTGCCAGCAGCTTATCAGGGGAGCAGTTCTTC.

This chain uses TRBV10-3 with TRBJ2-7; D possibly corresponds to TRBD1 (5 bases). Germline V CDR1 and CDR2: ENHRY, SYGVKD. Between the trimmed V and J ends, which lost 4 bases and 7 bases, there was a span of 14 bases. This CDR3 has 13 residues. CDR3 sequence (DNA): TGTGCCATCAGTGTCATAGGGGCGCGGGAGCAGTACTTC. Translating gives CAISVIGAREQYF.

Concerning this clonotype: This may come from a read error, since a much larger clone is one base off. J is TRBJ1-5 and V is TRBV12-5; D gene uncertain. The V end was cut by 4 bases, the J end by 4 bases, with 8 bases between. CDR3 length: 13 residues. Germline CDR1 LGHNT, CDR2 FRNRAP. CDR3: CASGYHANQPQHF. CDR3 DNA: TGTGCTAGTGGTTATCACGCGAATCAGCCCCAGCATTTT.